A single sample gave rise to the 7 T cell receptor beta chains below, sequenced in a study of cytomegalovirus exposure and HLA in healthy donors. The study ran its PCR with 60 Vbeta and 13 Jbeta primers. Only in-frame clones appear in the TCRdb table, and some are missing; sequencing was by immunoSEQ multiplex PCR. The sample carries 120,000 to 150,000 clones, approximately 85% recorded once. The sequenced sample was PBMCs. Source of these receptors: a woman aged 40 to 49 in good health and CMV-seronegative.

The chain carries TRBV4-2 and TRBJ2-1; 9 bases align to TRBD2. Germline lookup yields CDR1 LGHNA and CDR2 YNFKEQ. V gave up 4 bases and J gave up 4 bases; unmatched junction bases: 11. The CDR3 length is 17 residues. In DNA form, the CDR3 reads TGTGCCAGCAGCCCAGCTGTGCGGGAGGGCATTTACAATGAGCAGTTCTTC. Encoded protein: CASSPAVREGIYNEQFF.

This sequence joins TRBV6-4 and TRBJ2-5, with D possibly being TRBD1 (7 bases). V was shortened by 2 bases and J by 7 bases, with 8 bases between the two germline ends. CDR1 is MRHNA and CDR2 is SNTAGT in the germline V gene. CDR3 length equals 12 residues. This CDR3 reads CASSDQGGTQYF. In DNA form, the CDR3 reads TGTGCCAGCAGTGACCAGGGGGGGACCCAGTACTTC.

The chain recombines TRBV27 with TRBJ2-7; 9 bases agree with TRBD1. V shed 4 bases, J shed 3 bases, and the junction held 1 base outside the gene matches. CDR1 and CDR2 (germline): MNHEY, SMNVEV (reference sequence). There are 13 residues in the CDR3. The CDR3: CASSWGQGYEQYF. The DNA of the CDR3 is TGTGCCAGCAGTTGGGGACAGGGCTACGAGCAGTACTTC.

This CDR3 is CSARQGDKTTYEQYF. The CDR3 nucleotides read TGCAGCGCCAGACAGGGGGATAAAACAACCTACGAGCAGTACTTC. The J gene is TRBJ2-7, the V gene TRBV29-1; TRBD1 agrees at 9 bases. Germline loops: CDR1 SQVTM, CDR2 ANQGSEA. CDR3 size: 15 residues. The ends lost 7 bases at V and 2 bases at J; junction bases unmatched: 12.

V is TRBV6-5 and J is TRBJ1-3, with D unresolved. The CDR3 length is 16 residues. V shed 0 bases and J shed 1 base, with 10 bases lying between them. CDR1 is MNHEY and CDR2 is SVGAGI in the germline V gene. DNA of the CDR3: TGTGCCAGCAGTTACTCGAGGCTAGGATCTGGAAACACCATATATTTT. It translates to CASSYSRLGSGNTIYF.

The rearrangement joins TRBV7-6 to TRBJ1-1, with TRBD1 identical over 7 bases. The J segment lost 4 bases and the V segment lost 5 bases, leaving 10 bases of the junction unmatched. CDR3 length: 15 amino acids. Per the germline V gene, CDR1 is SGHVS and CDR2 is FNYEAQ. The CDR3 loop reads CASSQSGGGSTEAFF. The CDR3 nucleotides read TGTGCCAGCAGCCAATCAGGGGGTGGGAGCACTGAAGCTTTCTTT.

The chain links TRBV11-2 to TRBJ2-2; possibly TRBD2 for D (5 bases). The germline V gene has CDR1 SGHAT and CDR2 FQNNGV. The CDR3 loop spans 12 amino acids. Trimming removed 11 bases at V and 1 base at J, with 8 bases between. CDR3 sequence (DNA): TGTGCCGCGGGCCTGAACACCGGGGAGCTGTTTTTT. It is translated as CAAGLNTGELFF.